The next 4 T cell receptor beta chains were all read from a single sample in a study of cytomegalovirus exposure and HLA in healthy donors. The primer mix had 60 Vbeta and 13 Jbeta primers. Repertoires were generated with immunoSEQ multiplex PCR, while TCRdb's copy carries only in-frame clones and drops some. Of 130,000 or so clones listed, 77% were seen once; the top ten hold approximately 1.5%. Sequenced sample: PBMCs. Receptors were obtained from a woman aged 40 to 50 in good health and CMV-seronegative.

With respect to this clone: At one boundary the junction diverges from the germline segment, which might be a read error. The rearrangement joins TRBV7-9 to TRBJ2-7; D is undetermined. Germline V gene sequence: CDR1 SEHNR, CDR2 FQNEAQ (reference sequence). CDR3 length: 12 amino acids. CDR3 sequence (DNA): TGTTCCAGCAGCTTAGACGGCTACGAGCAGTACTTC. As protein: CSSSLDGYEQYF.

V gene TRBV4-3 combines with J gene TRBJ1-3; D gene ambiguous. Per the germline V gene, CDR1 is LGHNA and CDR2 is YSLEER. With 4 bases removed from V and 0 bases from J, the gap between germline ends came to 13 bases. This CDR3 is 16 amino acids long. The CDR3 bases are TGCGCCAGCAGCCGAGCGGGTGGCGGCTCTGGAAACACCATATATTTT. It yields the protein CASSRAGGGSGNTIYF.

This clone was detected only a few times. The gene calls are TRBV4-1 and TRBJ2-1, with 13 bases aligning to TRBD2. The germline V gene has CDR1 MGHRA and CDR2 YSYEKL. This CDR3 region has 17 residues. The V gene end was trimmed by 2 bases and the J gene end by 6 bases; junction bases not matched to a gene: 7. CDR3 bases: TGCGCCAGCAGCCAAACGCCACTAGCGGGGGGGCCCAATGAGCAGTTCTTC. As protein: CASSQTPLAGGPNEQFF.

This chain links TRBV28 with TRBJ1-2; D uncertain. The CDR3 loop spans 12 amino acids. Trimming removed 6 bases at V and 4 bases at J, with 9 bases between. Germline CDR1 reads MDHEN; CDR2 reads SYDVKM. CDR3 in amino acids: CASSSVTYGYTF. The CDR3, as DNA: TGTGCCAGCAGCTCAGTCACCTATGGCTACACCTTC.